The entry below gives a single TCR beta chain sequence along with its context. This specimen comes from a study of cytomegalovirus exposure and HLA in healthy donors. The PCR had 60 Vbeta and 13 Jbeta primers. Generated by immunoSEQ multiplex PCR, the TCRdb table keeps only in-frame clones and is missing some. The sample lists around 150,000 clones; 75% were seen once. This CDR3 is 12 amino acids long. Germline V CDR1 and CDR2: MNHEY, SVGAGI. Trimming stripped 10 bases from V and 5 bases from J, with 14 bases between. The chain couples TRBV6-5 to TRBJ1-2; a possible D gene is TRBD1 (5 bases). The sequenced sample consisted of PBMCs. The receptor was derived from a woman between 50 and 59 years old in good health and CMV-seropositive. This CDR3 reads CATEDTYYGYTF. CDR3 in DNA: TGTGCCACCGAGGACACCTATTATGGCTACACCTTC.